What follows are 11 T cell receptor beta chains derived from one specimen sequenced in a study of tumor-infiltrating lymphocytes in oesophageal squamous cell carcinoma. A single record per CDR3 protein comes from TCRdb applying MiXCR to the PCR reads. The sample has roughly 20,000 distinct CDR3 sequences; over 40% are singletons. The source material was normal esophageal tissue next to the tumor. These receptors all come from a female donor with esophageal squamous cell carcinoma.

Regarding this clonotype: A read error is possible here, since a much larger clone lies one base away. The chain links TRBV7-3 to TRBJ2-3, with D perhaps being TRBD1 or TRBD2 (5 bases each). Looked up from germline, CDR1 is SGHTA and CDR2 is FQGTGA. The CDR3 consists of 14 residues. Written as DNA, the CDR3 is TGTGCCAGCAGCTTAAGCCGGGGCACAAATACGCAGTATTTT. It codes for CASSLSRGTNTQYF.

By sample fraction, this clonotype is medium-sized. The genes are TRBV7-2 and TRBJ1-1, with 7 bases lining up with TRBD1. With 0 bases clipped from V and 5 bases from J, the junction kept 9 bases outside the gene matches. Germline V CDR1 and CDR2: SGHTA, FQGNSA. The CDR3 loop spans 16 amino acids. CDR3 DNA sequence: TGTGCCAGCAGCTTAGCAGGGGGCGCGGTGGGAACTGAAGCTTTCTTT. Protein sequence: CASSLAGGAVGTEAFF.

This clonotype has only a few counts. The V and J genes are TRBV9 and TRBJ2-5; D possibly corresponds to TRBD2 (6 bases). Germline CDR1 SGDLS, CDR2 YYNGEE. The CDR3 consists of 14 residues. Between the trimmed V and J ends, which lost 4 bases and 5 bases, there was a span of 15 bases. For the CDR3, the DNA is TGTGCCAGCAGCATGACACGGAGCGGGGAGACCCAGTACTTC. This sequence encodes CASSMTRSGETQYF.

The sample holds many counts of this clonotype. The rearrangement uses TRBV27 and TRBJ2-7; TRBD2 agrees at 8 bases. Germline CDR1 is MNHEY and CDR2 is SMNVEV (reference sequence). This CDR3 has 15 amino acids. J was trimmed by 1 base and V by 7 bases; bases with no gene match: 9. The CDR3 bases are TGTGCCAGCACAGGATGGACGGGAGGGTCCTACGAGCAGTACTTC. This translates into CASTGWTGGSYEQYF.

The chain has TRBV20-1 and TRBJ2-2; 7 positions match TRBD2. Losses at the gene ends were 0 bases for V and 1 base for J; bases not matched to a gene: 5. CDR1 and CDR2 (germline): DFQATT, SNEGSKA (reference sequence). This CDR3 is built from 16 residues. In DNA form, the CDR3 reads TGCAGTGCTAGAGACCCTAGCGGAGGGAACACCGGGGAGCTGTTTTTT. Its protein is CSARDPSGGNTGELFF.

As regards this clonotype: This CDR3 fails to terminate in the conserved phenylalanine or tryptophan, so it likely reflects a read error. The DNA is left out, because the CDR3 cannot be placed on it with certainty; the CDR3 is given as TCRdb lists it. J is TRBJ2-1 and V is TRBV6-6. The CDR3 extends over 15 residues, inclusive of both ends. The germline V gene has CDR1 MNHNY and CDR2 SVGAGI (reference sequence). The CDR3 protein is CASELGSNYGYTFGS.

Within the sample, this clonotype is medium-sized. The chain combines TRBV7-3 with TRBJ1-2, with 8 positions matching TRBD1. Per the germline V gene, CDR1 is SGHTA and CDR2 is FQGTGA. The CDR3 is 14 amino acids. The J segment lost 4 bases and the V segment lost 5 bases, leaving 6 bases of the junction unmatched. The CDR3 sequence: CASSPNTGGYGYTF. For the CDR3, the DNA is TGTGCCAGCAGCCCAAACACAGGGGGCTATGGCTACACCTTC.

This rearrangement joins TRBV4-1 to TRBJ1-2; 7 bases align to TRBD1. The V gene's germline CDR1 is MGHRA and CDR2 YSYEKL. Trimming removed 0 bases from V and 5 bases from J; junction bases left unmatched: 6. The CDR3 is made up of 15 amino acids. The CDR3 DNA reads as TGCGCCAGCAGCCAAGAGGTTTCAGGGGGATATGGCTACACCTTC. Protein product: CASSQEVSGGYGYTF.

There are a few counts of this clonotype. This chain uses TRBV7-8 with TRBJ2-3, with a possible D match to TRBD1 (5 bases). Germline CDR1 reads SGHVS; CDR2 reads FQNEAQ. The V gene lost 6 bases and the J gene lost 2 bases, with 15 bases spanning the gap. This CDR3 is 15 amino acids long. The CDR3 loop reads CASRPDTSTTDTQYF. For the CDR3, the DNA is TGTGCCAGCAGGCCGGACACTTCTACCACAGATACGCAGTATTTT.

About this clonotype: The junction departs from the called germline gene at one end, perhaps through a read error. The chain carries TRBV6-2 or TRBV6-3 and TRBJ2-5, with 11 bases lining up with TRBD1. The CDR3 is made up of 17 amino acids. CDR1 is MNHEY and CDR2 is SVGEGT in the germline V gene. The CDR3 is CASSSKAGTGGIKGKFF. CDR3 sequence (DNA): TGTGCCAGCAGTTCCAAGGCCGGGACAGGGGGTATTAAGGGTAAGTTCTTC.

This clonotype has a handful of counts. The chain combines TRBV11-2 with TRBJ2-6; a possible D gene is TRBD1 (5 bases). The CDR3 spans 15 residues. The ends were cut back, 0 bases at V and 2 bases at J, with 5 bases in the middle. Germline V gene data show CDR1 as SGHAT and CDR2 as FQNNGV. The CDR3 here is CASSLDRAGANVLTF. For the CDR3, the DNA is TGTGCCAGCAGCTTAGACAGGGCTGGGGCCAACGTCCTGACTTTC. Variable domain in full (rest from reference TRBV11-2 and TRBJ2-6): EAGVAQSPRYKIIEKRQSVAFWCNPISGHATLYWYQQILGQGPKLLIQFQNNGVVDDSQLPKDRFSAERLKGVDSTLKIQPAKLEDSAVYLCASSLDRAGANVLTFGAGSRLTVL.